One and the same sample provided the 24 T cell receptor beta chains below, sequenced in a study of metastatic and nonmetastatic thyroid tumors. All patients were treatment-naive before thyroid surgery. TCRdb reanalyzed the PCR reads with MiXCR. The sample lists just over 70,000 clones; about 17% were seen once. The specimen was blood. All receptors come from a female donor with papillary thyroid cancer or a benign thyroid nodule (not recorded which). Some clones in this sample may be carry-over from other donors' samples.

This clone was observed at least ten times. The genes are TRBV7-6 and TRBJ2-7, with D hard to call. The germline V gene has CDR1 SGHVS and CDR2 FNYEAQ. The length of the CDR3 is 15 residues. The V and J ends lost 1 base and 0 bases respectively, with 10 bases between them. CDR3 loop: CASSLGSSTSYEQYF. The CDR3 region has the DNA TGTGCCAGCAGCTTAGGTAGCTCGACCTCCTACGAGCAGTACTTC.

This clone came up many times. CDR3 nucleotides: TGCAGCGTTGGGGGCAGGGGGCTAGAAAAACTGTTTTTT. Translation: CSVGGRGLEKLFF. The chain recombines TRBV29-1 with TRBJ1-4, with 8 positions matching TRBD1. Germline values: CDR1 SQVTM, CDR2 ANQGSEA. With V trimmed by 4 bases and J by 8 bases, 6 bases remained unmatched. The CDR3 contains 13 residues.

This clone has a count of ten or more. Other nucleotide sequences from this sample produce the same CDR3. V gene TRBV7-3 combines with J gene TRBJ2-5; the D gene is possibly TRBD2 (6 bases). V was trimmed by 4 bases and J by 2 bases, leaving 20 bases between them. Per the germline V gene, CDR1 is SGHTA and CDR2 is FQGTGA. This CDR3 is 17 amino acids long. The CDR3 spells CASSSSEGTTGQETQYF. CDR3 DNA: TGTGCCAGCAGCTCCTCGGAGGGGACCACGGGGCAAGAGACCCAGTACTTC.

The sample holds many counts of this clone. Relative to the germline gene, one junction end is altered; a read error may explain this. The V gene is TRBV6-1, the J gene TRBJ2-3; D call uncertain. In germline, CDR1 is MNHNS, CDR2 SASEGT. This CDR3 region has 8 residues. The CDR3 DNA follows: TGTGCCAACAGTGAATTCTTTTTT. Protein product: CANSEFFF.

This clone was detected only a few times. The chain has TRBV6-1 and TRBJ1-3; D not resolved. V was trimmed by 6 bases and J by 0 bases, leaving 9 bases between them. This CDR3 spans 14 amino acids. In germline, CDR1 is MNHNS, CDR2 SASEGT. The chain's CDR3 is CASSPASSGNTIYF. CDR3 in DNA: TGTGCCAGCAGCCCTGCCAGCTCTGGAAACACCATATATTTT.

This clone has at least ten counts. The chain uses TRBV20-1 and TRBJ2-1; the match to TRBD2 covers 7 bases. The CDR3 is made up of 12 amino acids. Germline CDR1 is DFQATT and CDR2 is SNEGSKA (reference sequence). Trimming cost V 5 bases and J 8 bases; bases outside gene matches: 6. CDR3 sequence: CSAARGVDEQFF. The CDR3 DNA sequence: TGCAGTGCTGCTCGGGGGGTAGATGAGCAGTTCTTC.

This clone was seen repeatedly, ten times or more. The chain recombines TRBV6-1 with TRBJ2-3, with D perhaps TRBD1 (6 bases). The CDR3 spans 17 residues. V lost 4 bases and J lost 2, with 19 bases in between. Germline values: CDR1 MNHNS, CDR2 SASEGT. The CDR3 DNA reads as TGTGCCAGCAGTGTTCAGTTCCGTACAGGGACCACAGATACGCAGTATTTT. Amino acid sequence: CASSVQFRTGTTDTQYF.

This chain uses TRBV30 with TRBJ1-1, with D perhaps matching TRBD1 (5 bases). Trimming cost V 8 bases and J 2 bases, with 12 bases left between them. This CDR3 has 12 residues. The V gene's germline CDR1 is GTSNPN and CDR2 SVGIG (reference sequence). CDR3 nucleotides: TGTGCCCAAACCGGGGCAAACACTGAAGCTTTCTTT. It specifies CAQTGANTEAFF.

This clone came up many times. The chain joins TRBV27 to TRBJ1-6; D is undetermined. V was clipped by 2 bases and J by 0 bases, with 5 bases between them. This CDR3 is built from 15 residues. Germline CDR1 reads MNHEY; CDR2 reads SMNVEV (reference sequence). CDR3 amino acids: CASSLLSSYNSPLHF. CDR3 sequence (DNA): TGTGCCAGCAGTTTACTCAGCTCCTATAATTCACCCCTCCACTTT.

This chain joins TRBV19 and TRBJ2-3; 7 bases are a match to TRBD1. The CDR3 is made up of 18 amino acids. The V segment lost 0 bases and the J segment 2 bases; nucleotides outside the gene matches: 11. Germline V lookup: CDR1 LNHDA, CDR2 SQIVND (reference sequence). The CDR3 region is CASSIDPPGTEPTDTQYF. The CDR3 region has the DNA TGTGCCAGTAGTATAGATCCTCCTGGGACAGAGCCCACAGATACGCAGTATTTT.

The genes are TRBV6-1 and TRBJ2-2, with TRBD2 identical over 13 bases. The germline CDR1 and CDR2 sequences are MNHNS and SASEGT. Trimming cost V 6 bases and J 7 bases; bases outside gene matches: 11. CDR3 size: 17 residues. The CDR3 DNA reads TGTGCCAGCAGCTCCTATGGACTAGCGGGAGAGGTCGGGGAGCTGTTTTTT. It yields the protein CASSSYGLAGEVGELFF.

Many counts were recorded for this clone. This chain links TRBV4-1 with TRBJ1-1; D remains unclear. Germline CDR1 MGHRA, CDR2 YSYEKL. Trimming cost V 1 base and J 4 bases, with 13 bases left between them. CDR3 length: 15 amino acids. The CDR3 reads CASSQGSGDSTEAFF. The CDR3 bases are TGCGCCAGCAGCCAAGGGAGCGGAGATTCCACTGAAGCTTTCTTT.

J is TRBJ1-4 and V is TRBV30, with D maybe TRBD1 (5 bases). Germline loops: CDR1 GTSNPN, CDR2 SVGIG (reference sequence). Trimming removed 4 bases at V and 8 bases at J, with 20 bases between. CDR3 length: 15 residues. CDR3 sequence reads: CAWKGGGAVGEKLFF. Here the CDR3 DNA reads TGTGCCTGGAAAGGTGGGGGAGCAGTGGGGGAAAAACTGTTTTTT.

Regarding this clone: At one boundary the junction diverges from the germline segment, which might be a read error. V and J are TRBV6-1 and TRBJ2-7; 8 bases fit TRBD2. Germline CDR1 reads MNHNS; CDR2 reads SASEGT. The CDR3 extends over 15 amino acids. The DNA of the CDR3 is TGTGCCACCAGTGATTCCCGGGGGGGAAGTTACGAGCAGTACTTC. This codes for CATSDSRGGSYEQYF.

The chain couples TRBV5-1 to TRBJ2-1; no reliable D call. This CDR3 has 15 residues. Germline CDR1 SGHRS, CDR2 YFSETQ. V gave up 1 base and J gave up 5 bases, with 13 bases separating them. The DNA for the CDR3 is TGCGCCAGCAGCTTGCTGATAGGACGGGACAATGAGCAGTTCTTC. It is translated as CASSLLIGRDNEQFF.

In its sample, this clone was seen a few times. The V call is TRBV2, the J call TRBJ1-2, with a tentative D call TRBD1 (6 bases). Germline loops: CDR1 SNHLY, CDR2 FYNNEI. CDR3 length: 13 residues. Trimming cost V 4 bases and J 1 base, with 7 bases left between them. For the CDR3, the DNA is TGTGCCAGCAGTGCGGACAGTAACTATGGCTACACCTTC. It specifies CASSADSNYGYTF.

Many counts were recorded for this clone. The same CDR3 is also encoded by other DNA sequences in this sample. The CDR3 loop reads CASSFWAPSTGELFF. CDR3 sequence (DNA): TGTGCCAGCAGTTTTTGGGCCCCGAGCACCGGGGAGCTGTTTTTT. V is TRBV12-3 or TRBV12-4 and J is TRBJ2-2; D unclear. This CDR3 comprises 15 residues. Trimming cost V 3 bases and J 4 bases, with 12 bases left between them.

Turning to this clone: Relative to the germline gene, one junction end is altered; a read error may explain this. The chain combines TRBV18 with TRBJ2-7; D ambiguous. Germline CDR1 reads KGHSH; CDR2 reads LQKENI. This CDR3 contains 15 residues. This chain's CDR3 is CAGSPPDWGSYEQYF. The DNA of the CDR3 is TGTGCCGGCTCACCACCTGATTGGGGCTCCTACGAGCAGTACTTC.

This clone was detected many times. The chain has TRBV9 and TRBJ2-7, with 8 bases lining up with TRBD1. The CDR3 covers 15 residues. The germline CDR1 and CDR2 sequences are SGDLS and YYNGEE. Trimming cost V 0 bases and J 4 bases; bases outside gene matches: 6. DNA of the CDR3: TGTGCCAGCAGCGTAGGTGACAGGGGACTTTACGAGCAGTACTTC. Its protein product is CASSVGDRGLYEQYF.

The chain has TRBV27 and TRBJ2-7; a weak D match, TRBD2 (6 bases). This CDR3 contains 14 residues. The germline V and J ends were trimmed by 3 bases and 2 bases, with 11 bases remaining between them. Germline assignment: CDR1 MNHEY and CDR2 SMNVEV (reference sequence). For the CDR3, the DNA is TGTGCCAGCAGTTTGGGGGACTCGACCTACGAGCAGTACTTC. The encoded protein is CASSLGDSTYEQYF.

This clone came up a few times. The genes are TRBV27 and TRBJ2-1; 7 nucleotides match TRBD2. Germline V gene lookup returns CDR1 MNHEY and CDR2 SMNVEV (reference sequence). V was pared by 6 bases and J by 6 bases, with 8 bases of the junction left unmatched. The CDR3 runs to 14 residues. CDR3 nucleotides: TGTGCCAGCAGGCCCCCCGGGGGGTTCAATGAGCAGTTCTTC. This codes for CASRPPGGFNEQFF.

The rearrangement links TRBV5-8 to TRBJ1-2; the D gene is possibly TRBD1 (5 bases). This CDR3 spans 10 amino acids. The germline V gene has CDR1 SGHTS and CDR2 YDEGEE. V shed 4 bases and J shed 10 bases, with 8 bases lying between them. The chain's CDR3 is CASSPRDYTF. In nucleotides, the CDR3 is TGTGCCAGCAGCCCCAGGGACTACACCTTC.

This clone was observed many times. The chain employs TRBV5-6 and TRBJ2-1; maybe TRBD1 (6 bases). V lost 0 bases and J 0 bases, leaving 13 bases between the germline ends. CDR1 is SGHDT and CDR2 is YYEEEE in the germline V gene. CDR3 size: 17 residues. CDR3 DNA sequence: TGTGCCAGCAGCTTGGGTCACAGGGCAAGCTCCTACAATGAGCAGTTCTTC. Amino acids: CASSLGHRASSYNEQFF.

This clone was recorded many times. The chain couples TRBV20-1 to TRBJ2-7; 11 bases are shared with TRBD2. After removal of 6 bases from V and 1 base from J, the junction contained 5 bases not matched to a gene. The CDR3 length is 14 residues. Germline V CDR1 and CDR2: DFQATT, SNEGSKA (reference sequence). The CDR3 reads CSAGTSGNSYEQYF. The CDR3 coding sequence is TGCAGTGCCGGGACTAGCGGTAATTCCTACGAGCAGTACTTC.